This T cell receptor (beta chain) was captured in a study of T cells in Graves' hyperthyroidism and ophthalmopathy. RNA transcripts gave rise to amplified TCR beta CDR3 regions. The HTBI set primed first-round TCR CDR3 RT-PCR. TCRdb re-derived calls from the multiplex PCR reads in MiXCR, one entry per CDR3 protein. This repertoire shows fewer than 650,000 distinct CDR3 sequences, 14% found once; its top ten account for around 7%. In its sample, this clonotype was seen many times. The germline CDR1 and CDR2 sequences are SGHAT and FQNNGV. The CDR3 runs 14 residues. V was shortened by 5 bases and J by 4 bases, with 14 bases between the two germline ends. In the ophthalmopathy cohort, Clinical Activity Score was at least 3, NOSPECS grade at least 4, and duration under 3 months.

The source is a woman under 30 with Graves' ophthalmopathy. The specimen sequenced was blood. This sequence joins TRBV11-2 and TRBJ1-2, with a weak D call TRBD1 (5 bases). This CDR3 is CASSQLRGGYGYTF. The CDR3 DNA reads as TGTGCCAGCAGCCAACTCCGGGGCGGCTATGGCTACACCTTC.